This T cell receptor (beta chain) was sequenced for a study of naive and memory T cell subsets. Overall study findings and caveats: This RNA-based method may be sensitive to activation-related transcript changes.

Concerning this clonotype itself: Antigen: not known.

The SP2 primer and nested alpha and beta constant region primers amplified ligated cDNA in four rounds. Reverse transcription of blood and skin TCR RNA was primed at alpha and beta constant regions. MiXCR, applied by TCRdb to the 5' RACE reads, yields one record per CDR3 protein. Of 60,000 or so distinct CDR3 sequences in the sample, 5.5% to 8.5% were seen once. The library had UMIs added by 3' ligation of an oligonucleotide to TCR cDNA. RNA was extracted from over 2 ml of whole blood of healthy adults. Input was roughly 1 to 1000 ng of DNase-treated total RNA without cell sorting. The CDR3 covers 11 residues. Germline V lookup: CDR1 MNHEY, CDR2 SVGAGI. Deletions cut 5 bases from V and 5 bases from J, with 7 bases between.

This chain uses TRBV6-5 with TRBJ2-7; perhaps TRBD2 as D (5 bases). The receptor's source is a male donor in good health. CDR3 sequence (DNA): TGTGCCAGCAGTCCCGGGAACGAGCAGTACTTC. Translation gives CASSPGNEQYF.